Sequencing of this T cell receptor beta chain was carried out in a study of HIV-infected patients and healthy controls. Study information: The CD4:CD8 ratio increased slightly in early therapy, but CD8 counts showed no consistent change. Study-level points and caveats: Untreated HIV+ repertoires had roughly threefold fewer distinct CDR3s and lower Shannon diversity than healthy controls.

Between the trimmed V and J ends, which lost 5 bases and 7 bases, there was a span of 18 bases. This CDR3 is 16 amino acids long. The germline V gene has CDR1 MGHRA and CDR2 YSYEKL. The repertoire came from unfractionated whole blood and reflected all unsorted peripheral T cells. Around 530 ng RNA was reverse transcribed with alpha and beta constant-region primers. Separate chain-specific third strand synthesis with multiplexing indices produced the alpha and beta libraries. TCRdb reprocessed the 5' RACE reads via MiXCR and lists one record per CDR3 protein. The table has 5,500 to 6,500 distinct CDR3 sequences, about 10% seen once. This clonotype was picked up many times. Its antigen remains unknown.

The TCR was taken from an adult with HIV infection. The specimen was blood, collected before antiretroviral therapy. The chain recombines TRBV4-1 with TRBJ1-6; D is undetermined. As DNA, the CDR3 is TGCGCCAGCAGCTCCCCGCCGGGGTCCATGAATTCACCCCTCCACTTT. It specifies CASSSPPGSMNSPLHF.